This T cell receptor beta chain was recorded in a study of T cells after posttransplantation cyclophosphamide. The study's findings and limits: Skin or GI-infiltrating T cells shared few TRB sequences with blood. Recipient CMV seropositivity and CMV reactivation strongly tracked TRB clonality. Later post-transplant blood repertoires were often dominated by donor CD8+ memory clones.

Methotrexate plus calcineurin inhibitor accompanied controls' myeloablative marrow transplants; sampling was 1 year later. TCRdb keeps only in-frame clones here, not all; method: immunoSEQ multiplex PCR. The sample gives roughly 15,000 clones, 87% of which show up once; around 3.8% is in the top ten. This clone was picked up a small number of times. The antigen remains undetermined. Germline-derived CDR1 and CDR2 are MGHRA and YSYEKL. The CDR3 has 16 amino acids. V shed 3 bases, J shed 4 bases, and the junction held 7 bases outside the gene matches. Sample: PBMCs, taken after an allogeneic stem cell transplant with a calcineurin inhibitor and methotrexate. The chain links TRBV4-1 to TRBJ1-2; 11 bases line up with TRBD1. The receptor was derived from a male patient aged 50 to 59 who received an allogeneic stem cell transplant from an unrelated donor, was CMV-positive, and had chronic GVHD only. Some T cells may arise from the graft donor. In DNA, the CDR3 is TGCGCCAGCAGCCACGTGGGACAGGGGGTTGGCTATGGCTACACCTTC. Translation: CASSHVGQGVGYGYTF.